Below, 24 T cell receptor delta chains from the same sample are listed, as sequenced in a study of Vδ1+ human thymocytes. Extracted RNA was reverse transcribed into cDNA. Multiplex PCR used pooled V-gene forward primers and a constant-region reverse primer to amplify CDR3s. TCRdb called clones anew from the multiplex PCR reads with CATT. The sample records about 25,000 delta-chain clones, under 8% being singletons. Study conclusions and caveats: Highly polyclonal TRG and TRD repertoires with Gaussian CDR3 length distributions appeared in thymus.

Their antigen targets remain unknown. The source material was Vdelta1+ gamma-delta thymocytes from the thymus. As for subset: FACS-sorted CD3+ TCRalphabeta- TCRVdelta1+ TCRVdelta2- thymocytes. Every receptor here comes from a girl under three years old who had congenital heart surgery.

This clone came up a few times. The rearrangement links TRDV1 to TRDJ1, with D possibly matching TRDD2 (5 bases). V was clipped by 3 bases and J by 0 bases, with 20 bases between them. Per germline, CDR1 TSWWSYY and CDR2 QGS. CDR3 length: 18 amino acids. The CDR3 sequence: CALGDPQGSSRYTDKLIF. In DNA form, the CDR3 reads TGTGCTCTTGGGGACCCCCAAGGCTCTTCCCGGTACACCGATAAACTCATCTTT.

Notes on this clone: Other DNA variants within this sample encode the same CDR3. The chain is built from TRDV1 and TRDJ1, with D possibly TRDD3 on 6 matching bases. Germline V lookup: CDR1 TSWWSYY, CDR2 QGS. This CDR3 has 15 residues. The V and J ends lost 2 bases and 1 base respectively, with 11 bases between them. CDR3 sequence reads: CALGEGGYSTDKLIF. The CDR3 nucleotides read TGTGCTCTTGGGGAAGGCGGATACAGCACCGATAAACTCATCTTT.

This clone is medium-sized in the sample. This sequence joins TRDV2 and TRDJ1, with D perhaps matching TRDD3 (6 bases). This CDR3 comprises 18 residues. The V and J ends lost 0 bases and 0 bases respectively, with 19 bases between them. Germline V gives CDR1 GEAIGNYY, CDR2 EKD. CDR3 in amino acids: CACDTGGARYDYTDKLIF. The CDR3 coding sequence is TGTGCCTGTGACACCGGAGGGGCTAGATACGATTACACCGATAAACTCATCTTT.

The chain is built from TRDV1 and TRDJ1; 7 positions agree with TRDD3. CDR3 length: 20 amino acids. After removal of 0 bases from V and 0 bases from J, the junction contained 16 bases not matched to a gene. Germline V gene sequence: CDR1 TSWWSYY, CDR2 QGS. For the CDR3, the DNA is TGTGCTCTTGGGGAACTGTTCCTCCCGCTTACTGGGGTCTACACCGATAAACTCATCTTT. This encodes CALGELFLPLTGVYTDKLIF.

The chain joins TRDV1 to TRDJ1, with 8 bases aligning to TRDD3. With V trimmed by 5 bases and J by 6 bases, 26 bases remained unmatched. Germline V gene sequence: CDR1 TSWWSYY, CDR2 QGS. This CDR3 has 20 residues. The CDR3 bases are TGTGCTCTTGGGAAACACGGTAGGCCTACGGTGTTGCTGGGGGAATATAAACTCATCTTT. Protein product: CALGKHGRPTVLLGEYKLIF.

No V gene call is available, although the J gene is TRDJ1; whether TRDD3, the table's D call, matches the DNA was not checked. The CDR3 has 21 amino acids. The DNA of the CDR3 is TGTGCTCTTGGGAACTCCCCGCCTTGGAACCTACCCTCTGGGGACGGGGTTAAACTCATCTTT. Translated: CALGNSPPWNLPSGDGVKLIF.

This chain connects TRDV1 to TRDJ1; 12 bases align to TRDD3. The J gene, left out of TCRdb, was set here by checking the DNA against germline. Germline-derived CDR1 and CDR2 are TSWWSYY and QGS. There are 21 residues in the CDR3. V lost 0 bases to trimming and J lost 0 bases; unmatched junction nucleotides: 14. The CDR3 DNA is TGTGCTCTTGGGGAACTGGCGGTACTGGGGGATACCCCTCGTGACACCGATAAACTCATCTTT. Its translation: CALGELAVLGDTPRDTDKLIF.

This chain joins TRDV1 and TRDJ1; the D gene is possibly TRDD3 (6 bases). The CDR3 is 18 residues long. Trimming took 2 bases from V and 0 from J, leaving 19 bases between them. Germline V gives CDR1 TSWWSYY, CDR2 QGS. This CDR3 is CALGEWTTLGPYTDKLIF. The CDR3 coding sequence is TGTGCTCTTGGGGAATGGACTACTCTGGGGCCGTACACCGATAAACTCATCTTT.

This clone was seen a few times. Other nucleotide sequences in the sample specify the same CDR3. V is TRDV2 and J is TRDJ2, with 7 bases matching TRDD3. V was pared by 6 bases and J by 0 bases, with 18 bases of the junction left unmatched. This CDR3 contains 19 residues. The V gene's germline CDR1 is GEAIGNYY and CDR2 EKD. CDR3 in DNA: TGTGCCTGTACCCGTGGGGGACCGACTCTACCCGCTTTGACAGCACAACTCTTCTTT. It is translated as CACTRGGPTLPALTAQLFF.

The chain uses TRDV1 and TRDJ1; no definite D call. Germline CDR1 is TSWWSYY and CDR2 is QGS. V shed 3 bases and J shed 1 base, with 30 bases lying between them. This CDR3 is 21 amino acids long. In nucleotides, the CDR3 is TGTGCTCTTGGGGATATCTACCGCTACGGGCGGGGCTCCCGAGCCACCGATAAACTCATCTTT. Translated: CALGDIYRYGRGSRATDKLIF.

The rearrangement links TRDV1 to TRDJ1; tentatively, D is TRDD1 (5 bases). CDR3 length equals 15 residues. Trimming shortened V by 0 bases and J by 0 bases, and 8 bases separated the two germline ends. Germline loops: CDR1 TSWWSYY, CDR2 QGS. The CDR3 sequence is CALGELKCYTDKLIF. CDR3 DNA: TGTGCTCTTGGGGAACTGAAATGCTACACCGATAAACTCATCTTT.

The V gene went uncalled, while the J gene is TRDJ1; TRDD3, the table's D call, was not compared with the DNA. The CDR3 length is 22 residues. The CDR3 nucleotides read TGTGCTCTTGGGGGACCCCAATCCTACCCCGGAAGTTGCGTTGGGGACACCGATAAACTCATCTTT. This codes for CALGGPQSYPGSCVGDTDKLIF.

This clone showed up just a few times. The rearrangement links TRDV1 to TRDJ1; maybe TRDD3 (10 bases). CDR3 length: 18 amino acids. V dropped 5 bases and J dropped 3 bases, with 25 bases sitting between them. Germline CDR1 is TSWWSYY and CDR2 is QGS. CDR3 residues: CALGRGLPTTGGSDKLIF. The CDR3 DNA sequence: TGTGCTCTTGGGAGGGGCCTTCCTACGACTGGGGGATCCGATAAACTCATCTTT.

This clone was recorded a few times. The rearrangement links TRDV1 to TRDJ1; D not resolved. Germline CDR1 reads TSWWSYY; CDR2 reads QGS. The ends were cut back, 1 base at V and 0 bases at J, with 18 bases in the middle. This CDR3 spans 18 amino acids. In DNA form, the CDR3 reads TGTGCTCTTGGGGAACCCAATAAGAGTTTGGGAAACACCGATAAACTCATCTTT. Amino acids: CALGEPNKSLGNTDKLIF.

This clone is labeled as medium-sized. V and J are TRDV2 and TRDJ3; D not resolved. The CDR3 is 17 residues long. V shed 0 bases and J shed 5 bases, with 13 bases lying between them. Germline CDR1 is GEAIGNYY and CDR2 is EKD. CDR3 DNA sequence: TGTGCCTGTGACACCGGAACGGACTCGAGGGACACCCGACAGATGTTTTTC. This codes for CACDTGTDSRDTRQMFF.

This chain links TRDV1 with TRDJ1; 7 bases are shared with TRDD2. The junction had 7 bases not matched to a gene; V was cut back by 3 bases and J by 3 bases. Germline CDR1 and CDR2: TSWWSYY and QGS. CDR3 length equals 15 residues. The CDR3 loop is CALGDSFLRPDKLIF. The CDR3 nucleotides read TGTGCTCTTGGGGACAGTTTCCTACGGCCCGATAAACTCATCTTT.

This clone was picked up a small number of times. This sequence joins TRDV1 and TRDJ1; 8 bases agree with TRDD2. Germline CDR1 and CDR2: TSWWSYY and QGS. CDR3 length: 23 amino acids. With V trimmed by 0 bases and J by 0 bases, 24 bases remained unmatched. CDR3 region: CALGELLLPSLRRPPPYTDKLIF. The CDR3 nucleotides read TGTGCTCTTGGGGAACTACTCCTTCCTAGCCTGAGGAGACCTCCTCCGTACACCGATAAACTCATCTTT.

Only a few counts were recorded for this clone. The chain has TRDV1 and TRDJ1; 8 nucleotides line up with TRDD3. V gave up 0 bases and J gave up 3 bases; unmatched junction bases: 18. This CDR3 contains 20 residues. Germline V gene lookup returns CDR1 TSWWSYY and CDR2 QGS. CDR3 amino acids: CALGELPQFRGYPRADKLIF. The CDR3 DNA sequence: TGTGCTCTTGGGGAACTTCCTCAATTTCGGGGATACCCTCGGGCCGATAAACTCATCTTT.

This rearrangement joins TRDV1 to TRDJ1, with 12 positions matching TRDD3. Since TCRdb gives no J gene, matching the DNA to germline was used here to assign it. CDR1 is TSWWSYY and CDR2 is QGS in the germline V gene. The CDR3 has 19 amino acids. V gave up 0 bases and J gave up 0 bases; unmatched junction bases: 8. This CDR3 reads CALGELTRLGDTNTDKLIF. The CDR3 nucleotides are TGTGCTCTTGGGGAACTAACTCGACTGGGGGATACTAACACCGATAAACTCATCTTT.

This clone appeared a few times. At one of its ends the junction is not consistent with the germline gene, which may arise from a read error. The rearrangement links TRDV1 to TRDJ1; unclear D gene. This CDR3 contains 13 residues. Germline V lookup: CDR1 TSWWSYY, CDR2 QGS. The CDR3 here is CALGKLDSTKLIF. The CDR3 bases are TGTGCTCTTGGGAAACTCGACTCCACGAAACTCATCTTT.

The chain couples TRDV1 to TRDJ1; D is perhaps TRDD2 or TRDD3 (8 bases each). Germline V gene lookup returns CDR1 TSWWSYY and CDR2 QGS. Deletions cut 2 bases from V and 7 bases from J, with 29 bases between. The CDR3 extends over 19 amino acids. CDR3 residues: CALGETSKLPTLLGVKLIF. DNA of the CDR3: TGTGCTCTTGGGGAAACCTCAAAACTTCCTACCTTACTGGGGGTTAAACTCATCTTT.

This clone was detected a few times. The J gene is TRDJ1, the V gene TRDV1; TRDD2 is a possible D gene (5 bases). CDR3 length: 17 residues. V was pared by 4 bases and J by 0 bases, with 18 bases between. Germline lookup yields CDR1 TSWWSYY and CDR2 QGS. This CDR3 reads CALGGYFPPVYTDKLIF. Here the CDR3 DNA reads TGTGCTCTTGGGGGCTACTTCCCGCCCGTATACACCGATAAACTCATCTTT.

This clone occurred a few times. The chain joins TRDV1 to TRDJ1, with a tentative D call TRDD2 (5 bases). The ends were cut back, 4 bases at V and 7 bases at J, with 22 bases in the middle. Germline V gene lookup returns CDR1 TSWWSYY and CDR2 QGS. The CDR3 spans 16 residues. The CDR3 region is CALGGLRGTISSKLIF. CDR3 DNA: TGTGCTCTTGGGGGCCTTCGTGGTACTATCTCCTCTAAACTCATCTTT.

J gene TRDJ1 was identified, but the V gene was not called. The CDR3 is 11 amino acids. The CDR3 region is CALSRGDKPIF. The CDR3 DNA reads TGTGCTCTGTCCCGGGGCGATAAACCCATCTTT.